Following are 3 T cell receptor beta chains from one sample sequenced in a study of blood T cell repertoires in COVID-19. TCRdb's table, derived via immunoSEQ multiplex PCR, lists solely in-frame clones and lacks some. In the table there are approximately 210,000 clones, approximately 82% of which are singletons. The material sequenced was peripheral blood. Receptor source: a man over 45 with active or convalescent COVID-19.

This chain joins TRBV28 and TRBJ2-7; 8 positions match TRBD1. Per the germline V gene, CDR1 is MDHEN and CDR2 is SYDVKM. V gave up 8 bases and J gave up 2 bases; unmatched junction bases: 2. The length of the CDR3 is 12 residues. The CDR3 sequence: CASQQGAYEQYF. The CDR3 DNA reads TGTGCCAGCCAACAGGGGGCCTACGAGCAGTACTTC.

The chain links TRBV2 to TRBJ2-1, with 15 bases fitting TRBD2. The CDR3 is 13 amino acids. The junction had 4 bases not matched to a gene; V was cut back by 8 bases and J by 11 bases. Germline V gives CDR1 SNHLY, CDR2 FYNNEI. The CDR3: CASGGLAGGQQFF. The DNA of the CDR3 is TGTGCCAGCGGGGGACTAGCGGGAGGCCAGCAGTTCTTC. Full variable domain (outside the CDR3, taken from reference TRBV2 and TRBJ2-1): EPEVTQTPSHQVTQMGQEVILRCVPISNHLYFYWYRQILGQKVEFLVSFYNNEISEKSEIFDDQFSVERPDGSNFTLKIRSTKLEDSAMYFCASGGLAGGQQFFGPGTRLTVL.

This clone appeared many times. The V call is TRBV7-9, the J call TRBJ1-2; D remains ambiguous. Trimming shortened V by 2 bases and J by 4 bases, and 11 bases separated the two germline ends. The germline V gene has CDR1 SEHNR and CDR2 FQNEAQ (reference sequence). The CDR3 loop spans 14 amino acids. The CDR3 region is CASSLTDPGYGYTF. CDR3 bases: TGTGCCAGCAGCTTAACAGACCCCGGCTATGGCTACACCTTC.